This TCR beta chain was recovered during a study of OX40 agonist ivuxolimab in advanced cancers. Germline CDR1 and CDR2: MNHNY and SVGAGI (reference sequence). V was pared by 2 bases and J by 2 bases, with 7 bases between. The length of the CDR3 is 14 residues. Here immunoSEQ multiplex PCR was the method, and the copy in TCRdb shows in-frame clones only, minus some. Among tens of thousands of clones listed, over 70% were seen once. The TCR originated in an adult with an advanced solid tumor such as melanoma, head and neck, liver or kidney cancer. The genes are TRBV6-6 and TRBJ1-3; possibly TRBD1 for D (6 bases). The input for sequencing was CD4+ or CD8+ T cells sorted from blood, taken in a trial of the OX40 agonist ivuxolimab. The CDR3 coding sequence is TGTGCCAGCAGTTACGGGACAACTGGAAACACCATATATTTT. Protein product: CASSYGTTGNTIYF.